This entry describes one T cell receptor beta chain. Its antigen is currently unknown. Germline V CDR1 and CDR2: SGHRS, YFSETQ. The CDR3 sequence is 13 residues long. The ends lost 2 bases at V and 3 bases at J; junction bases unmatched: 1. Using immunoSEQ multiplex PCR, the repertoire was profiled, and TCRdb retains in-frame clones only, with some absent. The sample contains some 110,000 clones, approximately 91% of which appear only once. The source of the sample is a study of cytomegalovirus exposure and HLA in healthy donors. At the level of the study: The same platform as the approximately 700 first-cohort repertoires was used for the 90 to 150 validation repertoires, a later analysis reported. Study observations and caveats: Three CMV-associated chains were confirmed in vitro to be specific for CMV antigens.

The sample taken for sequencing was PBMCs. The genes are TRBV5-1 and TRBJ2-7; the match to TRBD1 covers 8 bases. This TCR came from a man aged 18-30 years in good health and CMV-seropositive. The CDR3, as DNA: TGCGCCAGCAGCTTAACAGGGGGCTACGAGCAGTACTTC. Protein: CASSLTGGYEQYF.